This T cell receptor beta chain was obtained from a study of T-cell reconstitution after alpha-beta-depleted transplantation in children. Study-level findings and limits: Reports say that about two months after transplant, the alpha-beta T cells came out of several hundred graft clones that had expanded. Some patients showed high day-60 TCRbeta diversity, which derived from surviving recipient T cells and thymic progenitors. Newly generated T cells supplied most T-cell counts and diversity one year post-transplant.

This CDR3 spans 12 amino acids. The germline V and J ends were trimmed by 4 bases and 4 bases, with 7 bases remaining between them. Germline lookup yields CDR1 SQVTM and CDR2 ANQGSEA. Construction of the TCRbeta library involved unique molecular identifiers. MiXCR, applied by TCRdb to the PCR reads, yields one record per CDR3 protein. The sample records 130,000 or so distinct CDR3 sequences, about 9.6% being singletons. Points on this clonotype: Its antigen is unknown.

The source is a girl under two years old who had a stem cell transplant for combined immunodeficiency, so the T cells may come from the graft donor. The gene calls are TRBV29-1 and TRBJ2-2, with D unclear. Sequenced material: PBMCs, mostly from graft donor cells, taken 180 days after TCRalphabeta/CD19-depleted stem cell transplant. The CDR3, as DNA: TGCAGCGTTGTCCATAGCACCGGGGAGCTGTTTTTT. Its protein product is CSVVHSTGELFF.